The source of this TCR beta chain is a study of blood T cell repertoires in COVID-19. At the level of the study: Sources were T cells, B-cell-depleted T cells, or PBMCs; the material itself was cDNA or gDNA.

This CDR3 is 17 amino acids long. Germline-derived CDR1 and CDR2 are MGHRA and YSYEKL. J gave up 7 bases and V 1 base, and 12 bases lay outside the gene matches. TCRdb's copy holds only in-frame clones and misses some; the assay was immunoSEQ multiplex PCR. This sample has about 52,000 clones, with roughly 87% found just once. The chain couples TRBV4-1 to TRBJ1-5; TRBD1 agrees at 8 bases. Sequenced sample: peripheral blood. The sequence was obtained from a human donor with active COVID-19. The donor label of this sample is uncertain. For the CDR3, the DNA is TGCGCCAGCAGCCAAGTCCCCAGGGGGCCACGAGGGCAGCCCCAGCATTTT. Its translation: CASSQVPRGPRGQPQHF.